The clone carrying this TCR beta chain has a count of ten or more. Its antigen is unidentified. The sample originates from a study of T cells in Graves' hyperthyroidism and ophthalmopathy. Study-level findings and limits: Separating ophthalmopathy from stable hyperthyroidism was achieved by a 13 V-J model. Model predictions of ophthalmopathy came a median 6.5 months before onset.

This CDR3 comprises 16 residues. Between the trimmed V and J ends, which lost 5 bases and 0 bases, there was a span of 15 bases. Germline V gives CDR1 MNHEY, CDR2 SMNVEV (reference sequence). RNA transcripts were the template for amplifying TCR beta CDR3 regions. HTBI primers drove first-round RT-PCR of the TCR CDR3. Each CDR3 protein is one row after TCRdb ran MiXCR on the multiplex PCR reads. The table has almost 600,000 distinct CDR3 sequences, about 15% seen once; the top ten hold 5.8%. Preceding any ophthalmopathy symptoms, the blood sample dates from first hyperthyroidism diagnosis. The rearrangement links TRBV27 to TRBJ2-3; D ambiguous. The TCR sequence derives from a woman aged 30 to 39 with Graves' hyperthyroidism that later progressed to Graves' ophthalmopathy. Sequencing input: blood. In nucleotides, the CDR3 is TGTGCCAGCAGTCGTATTTTAGCTGCTAGCACAGATACGCAGTATTTT. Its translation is CASSRILAASTDTQYF.